A selection of T cell receptor beta chains follows, all from one sample in a study of T cell responses to AZD1222 COVID-19 vaccine. Clones were read by immunoSEQ multiplex PCR, and TCRdb kept only the in-frame ones, dropping some. The sample carries some 120,000 clones, around 92% recorded once. Sequences were derived from peripheral blood, sampled on day 0 of AZD1222 vaccination. These receptors originate from an adult in good health. Each CDR3 is given with its conserved first and last residue. D genes are given only for firm matches. Where a row states a size, it is once, few, many or the class of an expanded clone; other rows omit it.

.	TRBJ2-1	.	TRBV9	CASSAGTYNEQFF	TGTGCCAGCAGCGCTGGGACGTACAATGAGCAGTTCTTC
TRBD2	TRBJ2-3	.	TRBV28	CASSPEPRLAASTDTQYF	TGTGCCAGCAGTCCCGAACCCCGACTAGCGGCTAGCACAGATACGCAGTATTTT
.	TRBJ1-2	.	TRBV7-9	CASTPFGGYTF	TGTGCCAGCACCCCTTTCGGTGGCTACACCTTC
.	TRBJ1-4	.	TRBV5-1	CASSLDTGRNEKLFF	TGCGCCAGCAGCTTGGACACAGGGAGGAATGAAAAACTGTTTTTT
TRBD2	TRBJ2-3	.	TRBV3-1/TRBV3-2	CASSQWAGGTDTQYF	TGTGCCAGCAGCCAATGGGCGGGAGGCACAGATACGCAGTATTTT
TRBD2	TRBJ2-3	.	TRBV5-1	CASSGGLAITDTQYF	TGCGCCAGCAGCGGGGGACTAGCGATCACAGATACGCAGTATTTT
.	TRBJ1-5	.	TRBV10-2	CASSELRGNQPQHF	TGCGCCAGCAGTGAGCTGAGGGGCAATCAGCCCCAGCATTTT
TRBD2	TRBJ2-1	.	TRBV6-5	CASTLAGRNEQFF	TGTGCCAGCACCCTAGCGGGTCGGAATGAGCAGTTCTTC
.	TRBJ1-3	once	TRBV29-1	CSVETGLSGNTIYF	TGCAGCGTTGAAACAGGGCTTTCTGGAAACACCATATATTTT
.	TRBJ1-1	.	TRBV11-2	CASSYRAGTEAFF	TGTGCCAGCAGTTACAGGGCTGGCACTGAAGCTTTCTTT
.	TRBJ2-1	.	TRBV19	CASSLTVNSYNEQFF	TGTGCCAGTAGTTTGACAGTAAACTCCTACAATGAGCAGTTCTTC
TRBD2	TRBJ2-1	.	TRBV7-3	CASSLAGTSPFEQFF	TGTGCCAGCAGCCTGGCCGGGACTAGCCCTTTTGAGCAGTTCTTC
.	TRBJ1-1	.	TRBV5-5	CASSPIGIEAFF	TGTGCCAGCAGCCCGATAGGCATTGAAGCTTTCTTT
TRBD2	TRBJ2-1	.	TRBV10-3	CAISDGTSGSNEQFF	TGTGCCATCAGTGACGGGACTAGCGGGAGTAATGAGCAGTTCTTC
.	TRBJ1-5	.	TRBV6-5	CATLHGGRPQHF	TGTGCCACATTACACGGGGGGCGACCCCAGCATTTT
.	TRBJ1-6	.	TRBV27	CASSFYNSPLHF	TGTGCCAGCAGTTTCTATAATTCACCCCTCCACTTT
.	TRBJ2-1	.	TRBV5-1	CASSLLGYNEQFF	TGCGCCAGCAGCTTACTTGGGTACAATGAGCAGTTCTTC
.	TRBJ2-1	.	TRBV21-1	CASSKVVRRSSYNEQFF	TGTGCCAGCAGCAAAGTGGTCAGAAGGAGCTCCTACAATGAGCAGTTCTTC
TRBD2	TRBJ2-1	.	TRBV9	CASSQGTSGINEQFF	TGTGCCAGCAGCCAAGGGACTAGCGGAATCAATGAGCAGTTCTTC
.	TRBJ2-1	.	TRBV5-1	CASSLVKGSYNEQFF	TGCGCCAGCAGCTTGGTGAAAGGATCCTACAATGAGCAGTTCTTC
.	TRBJ2-5	once	TRBV27	CASSFFSDSQETQYF	TGTGCCAGCAGTTTTTTCTCCGACAGCCAAGAGACCCAGTACTTC
.	TRBJ2-2	.	TRBV11-3	CASSLDGAGELFF	TGTGCCAGCAGCTTAGACGGGGCCGGGGAGCTGTTTTTT
.	TRBJ2-7	.	TRBV6-5	CASTGVSSYEQYF	TGTGCCAGCACAGGGGTAAGCTCCTACGAGCAGTACTTC
TRBD1	TRBJ1-5	.	TRBV2	CASSESFVDRAGQPQHF	TGTGCCAGCAGTGAAAGCTTCGTCGACAGGGCCGGGCAGCCCCAGCATTTT